The TCR beta chain under discussion was sequenced for a study of shared clonotypes between healthy human individuals (dated by TCRdb to 2020 to 2021). For the study in its entirety: The cohort comprised two women and a few men aged 18 to 49 years. For each donor, three plates each were used for CD4 naive and CD4 memory, two plates were used for CD8 naive, and one plate was used for CD8 memory. Each donor's leukapheresis produced roughly between roughly 0.85 and 9.5 billion PBMCs. To increase sequencing depth and limit assay-specific biases, TCR repertoire library preparation and sequencing were carried out by different laboratories using diverse techniques. To estimate repertoire size and how much clonotypes are shared between individuals, the study performed deep sequencing of blood TCR repertoires from 4 to 6 healthy adults.

CDR1 and CDR2 are read off the germline V gene as MGHRA and YSYEKL. The germline ends are 17 bases apart after V is trimmed by 0 bases and J by 4 bases. From cysteine to phenylalanine, the CDR3 is 17 amino acids long. This entry keeps only the CDR3 DNA: 51 bases, framed from base 1. Concerning this clone: The target of this receptor is not known. The input lacks base qualities; no much larger clone sits a single base away.

What the authors observed across the whole study: Sampling was limited to blood, and TCR repertoires in tissue likely differ from TCR repertoires in blood. Approximately 4.8% of naive CD4, 3.5% of naive CD8, roughly 2.4% of memory CD4, and 0.4% of memory CD8 clonotypes were shared across several donors. Naive subsets generally had larger estimated clonotype richness than memory subsets did. Compared with non-shared clonotypes, clonotypes shared by all four sorted-subset donors had higher generation probabilities. Because the study included a small number of donors, the genetic and exposure-history diversity represented was limited. Incomplete sequencing was indicated by rarefaction of sorted-subset datasets, despite the large sequencing depth. Based on pairwise subsampling, the degree of clonotype sharing among donors was expected to be affected by sequencing depth.

TCR CDR3 regions were amplified from genomic DNA by multiplex PCR using the deep immunoSEQ assay. Extracted genomic DNA from each cell subset was spread evenly across all wells of several immunoSEQ 96-well plates, with each plate serving as a replicate. For sorted subsets, each replicate PCR was loaded with 150 to 250 ng genomic DNA, equivalent to 30,000 or so T cell genomes. Purified libraries were measured with a Qubit 3.0 fluorometer, size-checked on a Bioanalyzer 2100, and measured again with the KAPA Library Quantification kit. A separate single-read 150-cycle Illumina NextSeq 550 flow cell was used to sequence each immunoSEQ 96-well plate. The paper's data handling went like this. Because the immunoSEQ output held only junctional sequences and lacked quality scores, the filtering could not match the filtering applied to full-length reads. To assign V/J genes and CDR3, sequences were annotated using PyIR, a Python wrapper for IgBLAST v1.9, with IMGT germline references. Any read was removed if the V/J assignment was weak (E-value above 1e-6), the CDR3 was missing, or the read contained stop codons, out-of-frame junctions, or ambiguous translated residues. V3J clonotypes were defined by identical inferred V gene, J gene, and CDR3 amino acid sequence. The percentage overlap between two repertoires was calculated by dividing the number of shared unique clonotypes by the size of the smaller repertoire. RTK rarefaction, the Chao1 estimator, and Recon v2.1 estimates of unobserved clonotypes were used to assess repertoire richness. For all TCRbeta clonotypes obtained by the gDNA method from a few donors, generation probabilities were computed with OLGA. The source is immuneACCESS, and TCRdb retained only in-frame sequences with V and J called. Part of the clones is not carried over; for the studies checked, unresolved V genes explain less than half of this, and the remainder is unexplained. The D gene and trimming were derived from the DNA, and the V and J assignments and clone size from that table. For this sample the table gives approximately 2.5 million clones, of which 93% were detected only once. The ten largest make up approximately 0.35% of the sample.

Healthy HIV-negative adults with no recently reported acute infections or vaccinations were included as donors. Only Caucasian adults living in Nashville, Tennessee, USA were represented among the donors. CD4+ T cells were enriched by magnetic negative selection, after which naive cells were positively selected on CD45RA and the negative fraction was taken as the memory subset. Blood was obtained by leukapheresis, after which PBMCs were separated by Ficoll-Histopaque density gradient centrifugation and cryopreserved in liquid nitrogen vapor phase. Analytical flow cytometry was used to check the purity and quantity of every magnetically sorted T cell population. Genomic DNA was isolated from each sorted fraction and quantified by UV absorbance on a Nanodrop 2000c.

The receptor was isolated from a young man in good health. Some clones in this sample may be carry-over from other donors' samples. The rearranged chain carries TRBV4-1 and TRBJ2-3; TRBD2 is a possible D gene, resting on 7 matching bases. The sample comprised naive CD4+ T cells from PBMCs. According to the study, the label for this sample's cell subset or site signals: CD45RA+ positively selected. The DNA sequence is given as TGCGCCAGCAGCCAAGATATGGGTGGGAGGGGGTCAGATACGCAGTATTTT. Translation gives CASSQDMGGRGSDTQYF.